What follows are 2 T cell receptor beta chains derived from one specimen sequenced in a study of T cells in Graves' hyperthyroidism and ophthalmopathy. The source material, RNA transcripts, was used to amplify TCR beta CDR3 regions. TCR CDR3 regions were first amplified by RT-PCR with HTBI primers. TCRdb re-analysed the multiplex PCR reads in MiXCR, keeping a single row per CDR3 protein. The sample carries 250,000 to 300,000 distinct CDR3 sequences, roughly 19% recorded once. Input material: blood. The origin of the receptors is a man aged 45-65 years with Graves' ophthalmopathy.

The genes are TRBV19 and TRBJ1-2, with a possible D match to TRBD1 (5 bases). Germline values: CDR1 LNHDA, CDR2 SQIVND (reference sequence). CDR3 length: 12 amino acids. The germline V and J ends were trimmed by 6 bases and 4 bases, with 9 bases remaining between them. The CDR3 loop is CASRRDPYGYTF. DNA for the CDR3: TGTGCCAGTAGACGGGACCCCTATGGCTACACCTTC. The full variable domain, with the rest looked up from reference TRBV19 and TRBJ1-2, is DGGITQSPKYLFRKEGQNVTLSCEQNLNHDAMYWYRQDPGQGLRLIYYSQIVNDFQKGDIAEGYSVSREKKESFPLTVTSAQKNPTAFYLCASRRDPYGYTFGSGTRLTVV.

Many counts were recorded for this clonotype. The chain employs TRBV20-1 and TRBJ2-5; no firm D call. CDR3 length equals 14 residues. The germline V gene encodes CDR1 DFQATT and CDR2 SNEGSKA (reference sequence). Trimming took off 3 bases at V and 4 bases at J, with 15 bases between the two ends. CDR3 nucleotides: TGCAGTGCTAGGTTAATTGACCCCGGAGAGACCCAGTACTTC. The encoded protein is CSARLIDPGETQYF.